This is a list of T cell receptor beta chains from one sample in a study of graft-versus-host responses after intestinal transplantation. Generated by immunoSEQ multiplex PCR, the TCRdb table keeps only in-frame clones and is missing some. The sample contains about 91,000 clones, around 93% of which appear only once. These receptors have no known antigen. The source material was unstimulated CD4+ T cells sorted from spleen or lymph node cells, sampled before transplant. These receptors came from a human donor who was the organ donor for an intestinal transplant. The CDR3 runs from the conserved cysteine through the conserved F or W. Each record gives: V gene, clone size, J gene, D gene, CDR3 DNA, CDR3 protein. The D gene is left open where the match is weak. Clone sizes are given selectively: once, few, many, or a class where the clone is expanded.

V gene: TRBV14; clone size: NA; J gene: TRBJ2-5; D gene: NA; CDR3 DNA: TGTGCCAGCAGCCAAGGCGGGACCCAGTACTTC; CDR3 protein: CASSQGGTQYF
V gene: TRBV11-3; clone size: NA; J gene: TRBJ2-3; D gene: NA; CDR3 DNA: TGTGCCAGCAGCTCGAGACAGCCTTCCACAGATACGCAGTATTTT; CDR3 protein: CASSSRQPSTDTQYF
V gene: TRBV12-1; clone size: NA; J gene: TRBJ2-4; D gene: NA; CDR3 DNA: TGTGCCAGCAGCCCGCGGCAGGGGGGAAATACCAAAAACATTCAGTACTTC; CDR3 protein: CASSPRQGGNTKNIQYF
V gene: TRBV14; clone size: NA; J gene: TRBJ2-1; D gene: TRBD1; CDR3 DNA: TGTGCCAGCAGCCAACGGAACATAGGGACAGGGTTCGGGGAGCAGTTCTTC; CDR3 protein: CASSQRNIGTGFGEQFF
V gene: TRBV28; clone size: NA; J gene: TRBJ2-7; D gene: NA; CDR3 DNA: TGTGCCAGCAGTTTGGGGGGGGCCCCCTACGAGCAGTACTTC; CDR3 protein: CASSLGGAPYEQYF
V gene: TRBV30; clone size: NA; J gene: TRBJ1-6; D gene: TRBD1; CDR3 DNA: TGTGCCTGGCGACAGGGAGGTTCACCCCTCCACTTT; CDR3 protein: CAWRQGGSPLHF
V gene: TRBV10-3; clone size: NA; J gene: TRBJ2-1; D gene: NA; CDR3 DNA: TGTGCCATCAGTGAGAGTGAACTGCACAATGAGCAGTTCTTC; CDR3 protein: CAISESELHNEQFF
V gene: TRBV27; clone size: NA; J gene: TRBJ1-2; D gene: TRBD1; CDR3 DNA: TGTGCCAGCAGTTTAGGGACAGGGTATGGCTACACCTTC; CDR3 protein: CASSLGTGYGYTF
V gene: TRBV18; clone size: NA; J gene: TRBJ2-1; D gene: TRBD2; CDR3 DNA: TGTGCCAGCTCACGGGGGCCTAGCGGGGGTACGAGTGAGCAGTTCTTC; CDR3 protein: CASSRGPSGGTSEQFF
V gene: TRBV27; clone size: NA; J gene: TRBJ2-3; D gene: TRBD2; CDR3 DNA: TGTGCCAGCAGTTTAAGCGGGAGAAACCCAGATACGCAGTATTTT; CDR3 protein: CASSLSGRNPDTQYF
V gene: TRBV25-1; clone size: few; J gene: TRBJ2-6; D gene: NA; CDR3 DNA: TGTGCCAGCAGTGAATCCGGTGGGGCCAACGTCCTGACTTTC; CDR3 protein: CASSESGGANVLTF
V gene: TRBV6-1; clone size: NA; J gene: TRBJ2-5; D gene: NA; CDR3 DNA: TGTGCCAGCAGTGTGAGGCTGGCGGAGACCCAGTACTTC; CDR3 protein: CASSVRLAETQYF
V gene: TRBV5-1; clone size: NA; J gene: TRBJ1-6; D gene: NA; CDR3 DNA: TGCGCCAGCAGCTTGGTTGGGGGAGGCTCCTATAATTCACCCCTCCACTTT; CDR3 protein: CASSLVGGGSYNSPLHF
V gene: TRBV2; clone size: once; J gene: TRBJ2-1; D gene: NA; CDR3 DNA: TGTGCCAGGACAGTTTACAATGAGCAGTTCTTC; CDR3 protein: CARTVYNEQFF
V gene: TRBV5-1; clone size: few; J gene: TRBJ2-2; D gene: NA; CDR3 DNA: TGCGCCAGCAGCTTTTCAGGGGCGATCACCGGGGAGCTGTTTTTT; CDR3 protein: CASSFSGAITGELFF
V gene: TRBV14; clone size: NA; J gene: TRBJ1-1; D gene: TRBD1; CDR3 DNA: TGTGCCAGCAGCCTTCTAACCACAGGGGCTTTCGGAGCTTTCTTT; CDR3 protein: CASSLLTTGAFGAFF
V gene: TRBV18; clone size: NA; J gene: TRBJ1-5; D gene: NA; CDR3 DNA: TGTGCCAGCTCACCAGACACAGGCAATCAGCCCCAGCATTTT; CDR3 protein: CASSPDTGNQPQHF
V gene: TRBV29-1; clone size: NA; J gene: TRBJ2-7; D gene: TRBD1; CDR3 DNA: TGCAGCGTTCCCGGGACAGGCTCCTACGAGCAGTACTTC; CDR3 protein: CSVPGTGSYEQYF
V gene: TRBV11-3; clone size: NA; J gene: TRBJ2-7; D gene: NA; CDR3 DNA: TGTGCCAGCAGCTTAGATGGGGAGACCTACGAGCAGTACTTC; CDR3 protein: CASSLDGETYEQYF
V gene: TRBV18; clone size: NA; J gene: TRBJ1-2; D gene: TRBD1; CDR3 DNA: TGTGCCAGCTCATTCGGGACAGGGGGATCTAGTGGCTACACCTTC; CDR3 protein: CASSFGTGGSSGYTF
V gene: TRBV6-5; clone size: NA; J gene: TRBJ1-2; D gene: TRBD1; CDR3 DNA: TGTGCCAGCAGGAACAGGGGGAGCTATGGCTACACCTTC; CDR3 protein: CASRNRGSYGYTF
V gene: TRBV11-1; clone size: NA; J gene: TRBJ2-7; D gene: TRBD1; CDR3 DNA: TGTGCCAGCAGCCAACAGGGGGCTGGGGACGAGCAGTACTTC; CDR3 protein: CASSQQGAGDEQYF
V gene: TRBV13; clone size: NA; J gene: TRBJ2-7; D gene: NA; CDR3 DNA: TGTGCCAGCAGGGGTCGGGAAGATACGAGGTACTTC; CDR3 protein: CASRGREDTRYF
V gene: TRBV29-1; clone size: NA; J gene: TRBJ1-1; D gene: NA; CDR3 DNA: TGCAGCGTTCTCCTGAGAAACACTGAAGCTTTCTTT; CDR3 protein: CSVLLRNTEAFF
V gene: TRBV20-1; clone size: NA; J gene: TRBJ2-5; D gene: NA; CDR3 DNA: TGCAGTGCTACCAGCCAAGAGACCCAGTACTTC; CDR3 protein: CSATSQETQYF
V gene: TRBV19; clone size: NA; J gene: TRBJ2-5; D gene: TRBD2; CDR3 DNA: TGTGCCAGTACGGGACTAGGAGTGGGCCAAGAGACCCAGTACTTC; CDR3 protein: CASTGLGVGQETQYF
V gene: TRBV23-1; clone size: NA; J gene: TRBJ2-2; D gene: NA; CDR3 DNA: TGCGCCAGCAGTCAAGTTGGGAGGTACACCGGGGAGCTGTTTTTT; CDR3 protein: CASSQVGRYTGELFF
V gene: TRBV6-5; clone size: NA; J gene: TRBJ1-2; D gene: TRBD1; CDR3 DNA: TGTGCCAGCAGTTACTATTGGGGACAGGGGCTTGGCTACACCTTC; CDR3 protein: CASSYYWGQGLGYTF
V gene: TRBV7-2; clone size: NA; J gene: TRBJ2-3; D gene: NA; CDR3 DNA: TGTGCCAGCAGCTACTCCCCTAGCACAGATACGCAGTATTTT; CDR3 protein: CASSYSPSTDTQYF
V gene: TRBV10-3; clone size: NA; J gene: TRBJ2-3; D gene: TRBD2; CDR3 DNA: TGTGCCATCAGAAGTCTAGCGGGAGGGCTCCCAGATACGCAGTATTTT; CDR3 protein: CAIRSLAGGLPDTQYF
V gene: TRBV15; clone size: NA; J gene: TRBJ1-5; D gene: NA; CDR3 DNA: TGTGCCACCAGCAGTGATGGAGTGTATCAGCCCCAGCATTTT; CDR3 protein: CATSSDGVYQPQHF
V gene: TRBV11-2; clone size: once; J gene: TRBJ2-7; D gene: NA; CDR3 DNA: TGTGCCAGCAGCTTAGCTCGAATGGGACACAACTCCTACGAGCAGTACTTC; CDR3 protein: CASSLARMGHNSYEQYF
V gene: TRBV6-6; clone size: NA; J gene: TRBJ1-2; D gene: TRBD1; CDR3 DNA: TGTGCCAGCAGTAAGGGACAGAACTCGTATGGCTACACCTTC; CDR3 protein: CASSKGQNSYGYTF
V gene: TRBV5-1; clone size: NA; J gene: TRBJ1-4; D gene: NA; CDR3 DNA: TGCGCCAGCAGCTTGGCCGAGGATTGGAATGAAAAACTGTTTTTT; CDR3 protein: CASSLAEDWNEKLFF
V gene: TRBV30; clone size: NA; J gene: TRBJ2-5; D gene: TRBD1; CDR3 DNA: TGTGCCTGGAGACTCGGGACAGCGTACCAAGAGACCCAGTACTTC; CDR3 protein: CAWRLGTAYQETQYF
V gene: TRBV6-1; clone size: NA; J gene: TRBJ2-5; D gene: NA; CDR3 DNA: TGTGCCAGCAGTGAATGGCCTCGAGTCACAGGGCGAGTGCCCCAAGAGACCCAGTACTTC; CDR3 protein: CASSEWPRVTGRVPQETQYF
V gene: TRBV18; clone size: once; J gene: TRBJ1-1; D gene: NA; CDR3 DNA: TGTGCCAGCTCATATTATTCGGTGAACACTGAAGCTTTCTTT; CDR3 protein: CASSYYSVNTEAFF
V gene: TRBV28; clone size: NA; J gene: TRBJ2-1; D gene: NA; CDR3 DNA: TGTGCCAGCAGTCCACGGTCATTCGGCGGATTATACAATGAGCAGTTCTTC; CDR3 protein: CASSPRSFGGLYNEQFF
V gene: TRBV4-2; clone size: NA; J gene: TRBJ2-3; D gene: TRBD2; CDR3 DNA: TGTGCCAGCAGCCAAGATACGGTGGGCGGGGGGGCCACAGATACGCAGTATTTT; CDR3 protein: CASSQDTVGGGATDTQYF
V gene: TRBV2; clone size: NA; J gene: TRBJ2-4; D gene: NA; CDR3 DNA: TGTGCCAGCAGTGGGGGACTCCCCCATCACTTC; CDR3 protein: CASSGGLPHHF
V gene: TRBV25-1; clone size: NA; J gene: TRBJ2-7; D gene: TRBD1; CDR3 DNA: TGTGCCAGCAGTGAGACAGGGCATGGCGAGCAGTACTTC; CDR3 protein: CASSETGHGEQYF
V gene: TRBV20-1; clone size: NA; J gene: TRBJ2-5; D gene: NA; CDR3 DNA: TGCAGTGCTAGACAGGAAGAGACCCAGTACTTC; CDR3 protein: CSARQEETQYF
V gene: TRBV12-5; clone size: NA; J gene: TRBJ2-4; D gene: TRBD2; CDR3 DNA: TGTGCTAGTGGTTCCTCCGGGACTAAGGGCATTCAGTACTTC; CDR3 protein: CASGSSGTKGIQYF
V gene: TRBV2; clone size: NA; J gene: TRBJ2-5; D gene: NA; CDR3 DNA: TGTGCCAGCAGTCGGGACTTACAAGAGACCCAGTACTTC; CDR3 protein: CASSRDLQETQYF
V gene: TRBV6-6; clone size: few; J gene: TRBJ1-1; D gene: NA; CDR3 DNA: TGTGCCAGCAGCCGGGGACAAAACACTGAAGCTTTCTTT; CDR3 protein: CASSRGQNTEAFF
V gene: TRBV5-1; clone size: NA; J gene: TRBJ2-6; D gene: NA; CDR3 DNA: TGCGCCAGCAGCACTTTCGGCAGGGGAGCGAGTGGGGCCAACGTCCTGACTTTC; CDR3 protein: CASSTFGRGASGANVLTF
V gene: TRBV28; clone size: NA; J gene: TRBJ2-7; D gene: TRBD2; CDR3 DNA: TGTGCCAGCAGTTCCGGGACTAGCGGGATGCCTTTTGGGCACGAGCAGTACTTC; CDR3 protein: CASSSGTSGMPFGHEQYF
V gene: TRBV7-3; clone size: NA; J gene: TRBJ1-1; D gene: NA; CDR3 DNA: TGTGCCAGCAGCTTAGCAGGGGTTATGAACACTGAAGCTTTCTTT; CDR3 protein: CASSLAGVMNTEAFF
V gene: TRBV28; clone size: NA; J gene: TRBJ1-4; D gene: NA; CDR3 DNA: TGTGCCAGCAGTTTATGGTCAGGGCTTAATGAAAAACTGTTTTTT; CDR3 protein: CASSLWSGLNEKLFF
V gene: TRBV5-1; clone size: NA; J gene: TRBJ2-5; D gene: NA; CDR3 DNA: TGCGCCACCGGGAACGCGGAGACCCAGTACTTC; CDR3 protein: CATGNAETQYF
V gene: TRBV4-2; clone size: NA; J gene: TRBJ2-7; D gene: NA; CDR3 DNA: TGTGCCAGCAGCCAACCCTCAGGAGGAAACTCCTACGAGCAGTACTTC; CDR3 protein: CASSQPSGGNSYEQYF